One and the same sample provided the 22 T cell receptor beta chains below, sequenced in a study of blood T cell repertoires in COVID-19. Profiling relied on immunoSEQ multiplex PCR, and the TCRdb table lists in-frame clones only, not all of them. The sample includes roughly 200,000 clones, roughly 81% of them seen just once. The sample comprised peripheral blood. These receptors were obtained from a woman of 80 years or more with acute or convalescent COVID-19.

CDR3 sequence reads: CASSFFREQYF. DNA of the CDR3: TGTGCCAGCAGCTTCTTCCGCGAGCAGTACTTC. V usage is TRBV11-2 and J usage is TRBJ2-7, with D unresolved. This CDR3 region has 11 residues. CDR1 is SGHAT, CDR2 FQNNGV, per germline. V dropped 3 bases and J dropped 6 bases, with 6 bases sitting between them.

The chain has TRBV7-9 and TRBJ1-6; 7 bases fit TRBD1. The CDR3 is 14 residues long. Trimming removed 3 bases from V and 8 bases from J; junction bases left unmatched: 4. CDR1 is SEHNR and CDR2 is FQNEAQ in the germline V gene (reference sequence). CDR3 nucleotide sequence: TGTGCCAGCAGCTTTACTACAGGGGATTCACCCCTCCACTTT. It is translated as CASSFTTGDSPLHF.

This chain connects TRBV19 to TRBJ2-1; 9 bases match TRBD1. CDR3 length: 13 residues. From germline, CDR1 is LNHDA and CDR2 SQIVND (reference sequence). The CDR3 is CATGDRVFNEQFF. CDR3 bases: TGTGCGACTGGGGACAGGGTTTTCAATGAGCAGTTCTTC. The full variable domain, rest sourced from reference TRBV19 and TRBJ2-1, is DGGITQSPKYLFRKEGQNVTLSCEQNLNHDAMYWYRQDPGQGLRLIYYSQIVNDFQKGDIAEGYSVSREKKESFPLTVTSAQKNPTAFYLCATGDRVFNEQFFGPGTRLTVL.

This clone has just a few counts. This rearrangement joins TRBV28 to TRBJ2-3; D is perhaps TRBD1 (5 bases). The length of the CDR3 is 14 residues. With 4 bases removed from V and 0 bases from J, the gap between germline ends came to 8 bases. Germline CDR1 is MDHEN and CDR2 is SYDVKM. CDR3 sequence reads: CASSSQGSTDTQYF. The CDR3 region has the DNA TGTGCCAGCAGTTCCCAGGGAAGCACAGATACGCAGTATTTT.

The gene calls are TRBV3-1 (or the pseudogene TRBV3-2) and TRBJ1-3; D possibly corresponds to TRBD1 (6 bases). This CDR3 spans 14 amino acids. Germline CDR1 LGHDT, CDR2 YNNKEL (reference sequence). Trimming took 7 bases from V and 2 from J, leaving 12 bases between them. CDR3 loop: CASKQDSAGNTIYF. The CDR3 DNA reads TGTGCCAGCAAGCAGGACAGCGCTGGAAACACCATATATTTT.

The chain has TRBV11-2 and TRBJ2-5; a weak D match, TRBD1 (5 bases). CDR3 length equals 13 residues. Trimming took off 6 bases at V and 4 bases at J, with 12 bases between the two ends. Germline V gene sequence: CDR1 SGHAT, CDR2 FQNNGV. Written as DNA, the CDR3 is TGTGCCAGCAGAGTCGCAGGGCGAGAGACCCAGTACTTC. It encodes CASRVAGRETQYF.

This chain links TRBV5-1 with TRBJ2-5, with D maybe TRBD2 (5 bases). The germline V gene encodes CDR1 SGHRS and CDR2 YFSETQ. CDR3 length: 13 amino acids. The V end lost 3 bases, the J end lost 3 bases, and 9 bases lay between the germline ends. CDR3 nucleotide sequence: TGCGCCAGCAGCTATTCGGGGAAAGAGACCCAGTACTTC. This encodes CASSYSGKETQYF.

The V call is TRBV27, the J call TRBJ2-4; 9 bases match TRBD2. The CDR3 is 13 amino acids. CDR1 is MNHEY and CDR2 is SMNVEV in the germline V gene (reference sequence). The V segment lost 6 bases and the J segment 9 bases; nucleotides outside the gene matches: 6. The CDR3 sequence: CASSRDSGGIQYF. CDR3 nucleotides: TGTGCCAGCAGCCGGGATAGCGGGGGCATTCAGTACTTC.

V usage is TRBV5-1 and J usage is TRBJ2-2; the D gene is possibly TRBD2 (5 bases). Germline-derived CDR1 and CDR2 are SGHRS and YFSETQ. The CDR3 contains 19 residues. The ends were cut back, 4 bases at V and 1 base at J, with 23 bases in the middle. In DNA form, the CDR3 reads TGCGCCAGCAGCCTAACGAGCCTCGGCAGCGGCATGAACACCGGGGAGCTGTTTTTT. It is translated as CASSLTSLGSGMNTGELFF.

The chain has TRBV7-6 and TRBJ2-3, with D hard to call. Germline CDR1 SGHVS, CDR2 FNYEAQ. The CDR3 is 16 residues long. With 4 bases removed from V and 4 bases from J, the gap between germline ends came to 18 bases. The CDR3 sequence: CASSSAPGGFADTQYF. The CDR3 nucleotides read TGTGCCAGCAGCTCCGCCCCGGGTGGGTTCGCAGATACGCAGTATTTT.

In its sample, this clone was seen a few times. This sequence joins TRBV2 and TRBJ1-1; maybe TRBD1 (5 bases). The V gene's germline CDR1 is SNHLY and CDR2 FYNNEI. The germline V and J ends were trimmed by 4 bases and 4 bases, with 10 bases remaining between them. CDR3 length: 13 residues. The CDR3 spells CASSGGGGTEAFF. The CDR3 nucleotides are TGTGCCAGCAGTGGTGGCGGGGGCACTGAAGCTTTCTTT. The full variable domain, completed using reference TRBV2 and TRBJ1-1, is EPEVTQTPSHQVTQMGQEVILRCVPISNHLYFYWYRQILGQKVEFLVSFYNNEISEKSEIFDDQFSVERPDGSNFTLKIRSTKLEDSAMYFCASSGGGGTEAFFGQGTRLTVV.

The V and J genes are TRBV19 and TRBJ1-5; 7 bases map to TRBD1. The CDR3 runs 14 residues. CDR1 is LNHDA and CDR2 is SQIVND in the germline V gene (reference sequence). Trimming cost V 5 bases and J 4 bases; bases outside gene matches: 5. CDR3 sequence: CASSPDRSNQPQHF. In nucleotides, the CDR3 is TGTGCCAGTAGTCCGGACAGGTCTAATCAGCCCCAGCATTTT. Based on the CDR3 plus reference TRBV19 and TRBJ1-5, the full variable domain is DGGITQSPKYLFRKEGQNVTLSCEQNLNHDAMYWYRQDPGQGLRLIYYSQIVNDFQKGDIAEGYSVSREKKESFPLTVTSAQKNPTAFYLCASSPDRSNQPQHFGDGTRLSIL.

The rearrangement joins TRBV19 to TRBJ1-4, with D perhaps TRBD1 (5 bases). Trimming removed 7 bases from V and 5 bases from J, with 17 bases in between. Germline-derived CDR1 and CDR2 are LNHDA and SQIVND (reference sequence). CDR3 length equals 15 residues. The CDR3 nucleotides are TGTGCCAGTAAAGGGGAATTGCGGGGAAATGAAAAACTGTTTTTT. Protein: CASKGELRGNEKLFF.

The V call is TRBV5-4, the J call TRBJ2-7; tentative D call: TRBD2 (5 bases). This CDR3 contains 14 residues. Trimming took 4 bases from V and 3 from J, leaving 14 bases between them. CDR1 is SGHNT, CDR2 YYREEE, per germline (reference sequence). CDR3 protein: CASSPSGSSYEQYF. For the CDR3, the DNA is TGTGCCAGCAGCCCCTCGGGATCAAGCTACGAGCAGTACTTC.

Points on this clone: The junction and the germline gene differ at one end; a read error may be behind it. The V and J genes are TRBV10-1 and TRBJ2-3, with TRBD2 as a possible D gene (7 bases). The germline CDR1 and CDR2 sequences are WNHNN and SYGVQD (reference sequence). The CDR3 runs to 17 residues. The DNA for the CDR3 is TGCGCCCGCAGTCCGAGGGGGGGAGGGCCTACAACAGATACGCAGTATTTT. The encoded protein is CARSPRGGGPTTDTQYF.

CDR3 bases: TGTGCCAGCAGCTTAGTACGGACAGGGGGAAACACCATATATTTT. The encoded protein is CASSLVRTGGNTIYF. This chain uses TRBV7-8 with TRBJ1-3; the match to TRBD1 covers 8 bases. The CDR3 totals 15 residues. Germline values: CDR1 SGHVS, CDR2 FQNEAQ. Trimming cost V 1 base and J 4 bases; bases outside gene matches: 3.

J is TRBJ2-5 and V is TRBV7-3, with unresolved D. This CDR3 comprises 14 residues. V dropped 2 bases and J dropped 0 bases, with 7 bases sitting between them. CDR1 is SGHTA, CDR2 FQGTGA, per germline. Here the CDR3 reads CASSLSIHQETQYF. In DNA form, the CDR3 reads TGTGCCAGCAGCTTATCTATCCACCAAGAGACCCAGTACTTC.

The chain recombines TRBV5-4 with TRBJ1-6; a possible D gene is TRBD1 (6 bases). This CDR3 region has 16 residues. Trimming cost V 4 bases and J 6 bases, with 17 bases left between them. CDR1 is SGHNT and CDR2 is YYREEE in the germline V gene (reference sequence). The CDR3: CASSAGAGAVNSPLHF. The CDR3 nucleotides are TGTGCCAGCAGCGCGGGGGCGGGTGCGGTTAATTCACCCCTCCACTTT.

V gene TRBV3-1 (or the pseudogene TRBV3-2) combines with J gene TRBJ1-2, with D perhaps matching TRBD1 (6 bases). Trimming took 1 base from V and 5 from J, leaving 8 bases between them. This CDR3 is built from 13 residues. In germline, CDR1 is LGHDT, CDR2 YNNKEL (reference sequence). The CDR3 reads CASSQGQEYGYTF. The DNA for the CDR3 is TGTGCCAGCAGCCAAGGACAGGAGTATGGCTACACCTTC.

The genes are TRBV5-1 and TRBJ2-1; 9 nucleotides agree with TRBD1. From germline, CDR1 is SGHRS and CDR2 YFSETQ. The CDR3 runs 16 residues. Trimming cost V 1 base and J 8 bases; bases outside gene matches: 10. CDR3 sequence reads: CASSLRPGQGWDEQFF. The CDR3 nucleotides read TGCGCCAGCAGCTTGCGCCCTGGACAGGGGTGGGATGAGCAGTTCTTC.

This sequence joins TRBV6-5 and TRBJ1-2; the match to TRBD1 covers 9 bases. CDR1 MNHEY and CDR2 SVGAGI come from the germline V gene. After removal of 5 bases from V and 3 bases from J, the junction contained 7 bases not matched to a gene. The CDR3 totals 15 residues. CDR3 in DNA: TGTGCCAGCAGTCCAGGGACAGGGATTGACTATGGCTACACCTTC. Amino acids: CASSPGTGIDYGYTF.

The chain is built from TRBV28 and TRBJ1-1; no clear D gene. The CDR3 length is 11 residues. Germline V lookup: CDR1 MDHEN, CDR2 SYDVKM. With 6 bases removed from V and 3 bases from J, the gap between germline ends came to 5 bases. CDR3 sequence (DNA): TGTGCCAGCAGCGGGTACACTGAAGCTTTCTTT. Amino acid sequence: CASSGYTEAFF.